This T cell receptor beta chain was identified during a study of identical twins. This clonotype appeared many times. Antigen specificity is unknown. Study-wide results and caveats: Within cord blood, abundant beta clonotypes carried fewer insertions, but memory repertoires showed no such trend.

CDR1 and CDR2 (germline): SGHAT, FQNNGV. This CDR3 contains 15 residues. V lost 4 bases, J lost 0 bases, and 12 bases lay in between. MiXCR, applied by TCRdb to the 5' RACE reads, yields one record per CDR3 protein. The sample records some 500,000 distinct CDR3 sequences, 14% being singletons. This same sample was also taken into another study, of yellow fever vaccine responses in identical twins. That source adds: Twins reportedly had a vaccine T cell response that seemed partly convergent, partly personalized.

The chain links TRBV11-2 to TRBJ1-1; D unresolved. This TCR derives from a woman aged 18-29 years in good health. The sample taken for sequencing was CD4+ T cells sorted from blood. CDR3 nucleotides: TGTGCCAGCAGCTCCCGAGTGGGTCTGAACACTGAAGCTTTCTTT. This codes for CASSSRVGLNTEAFF. Full variable domain (rest looked up from reference TRBV11-2 and TRBJ1-1): EAGVAQSPRYKIIEKRQSVAFWCNPISGHATLYWYQQILGQGPKLLIQFQNNGVVDDSQLPKDRFSAERLKGVDSTLKIQPAKLEDSAVYLCASSSRVGLNTEAFFGQGTRLTVV.